The TCR beta chain under discussion was sequenced for a study of breast tumors, draining lymph nodes, adjacent tissues. Samples came from axillary lymph nodes draining the breast cancer. TCRdb re-called the multiplex PCR reads with MiXCR, one entry per CDR3 protein. The sample includes under 350,000 distinct CDR3 sequences, over 30% of them seen just once. CDR1 SGHVS and CDR2 FNYEAQ come from the germline V gene. V was pared by 5 bases and J by 3 bases, with 8 bases of the junction left unmatched. This CDR3 comprises 15 residues. The table lists this clonotype with many counts. The V call is TRBV7-6, the J call TRBJ2-7; TRBD2 agrees at 9 bases. The sequenced sample consisted of axillary lymph node tissue. This clonotype originated in a female donor with breast cancer. Some clones in this sample may be carry-over from other donors' samples. The CDR3 bases are TGTGCCAGCAGCCCGAGGACTAGCGACGTCTACGAGCAGTACTTC. It encodes CASSPRTSDVYEQYF.